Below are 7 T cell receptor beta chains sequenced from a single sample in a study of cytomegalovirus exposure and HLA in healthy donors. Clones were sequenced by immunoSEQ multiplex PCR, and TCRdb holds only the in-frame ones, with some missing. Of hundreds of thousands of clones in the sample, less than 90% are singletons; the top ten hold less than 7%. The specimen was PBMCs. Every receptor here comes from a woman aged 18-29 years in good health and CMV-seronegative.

Here the CDR3 reads CASSLAGLAGRGTGELFF. The CDR3 DNA reads as TGCGCCAGCAGCTTGGCCGGACTAGCGGGACGAGGGACCGGGGAGCTGTTTTTT. The genes are TRBV5-1 and TRBJ2-2, with 12 bases matching TRBD2. With 0 bases clipped from V and 5 bases from J, the junction kept 8 bases outside the gene matches. CDR1 and CDR2 (germline): SGHRS, YFSETQ. This CDR3 spans 18 amino acids.

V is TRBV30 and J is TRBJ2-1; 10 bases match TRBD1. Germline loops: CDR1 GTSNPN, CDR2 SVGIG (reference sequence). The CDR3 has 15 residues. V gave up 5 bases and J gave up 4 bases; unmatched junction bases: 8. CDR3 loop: CAWARDRGQYNEQFF. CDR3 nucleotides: TGTGCCTGGGCCCGGGACAGGGGACAGTACAATGAGCAGTTCTTC.

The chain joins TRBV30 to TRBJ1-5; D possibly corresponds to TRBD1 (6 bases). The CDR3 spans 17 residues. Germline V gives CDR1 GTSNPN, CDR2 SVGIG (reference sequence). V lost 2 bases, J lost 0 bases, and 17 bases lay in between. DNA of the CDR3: TGTGCCTGGAGTAGCCTTGGGGACAAATATAGCAATCAGCCCCAGCATTTT. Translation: CAWSSLGDKYSNQPQHF.

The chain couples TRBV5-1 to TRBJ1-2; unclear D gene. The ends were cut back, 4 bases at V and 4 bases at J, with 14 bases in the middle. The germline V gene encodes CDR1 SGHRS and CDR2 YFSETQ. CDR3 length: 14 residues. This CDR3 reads CASSEVVGGYGYTF. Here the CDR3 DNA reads TGCGCCAGCAGCGAAGTCGTTGGTGGCTATGGCTACACCTTC.

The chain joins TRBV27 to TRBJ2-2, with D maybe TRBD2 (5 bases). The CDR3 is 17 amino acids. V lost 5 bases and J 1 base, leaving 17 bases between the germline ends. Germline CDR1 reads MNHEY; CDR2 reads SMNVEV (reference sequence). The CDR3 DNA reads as TGTGCCAGCAGTCCCTGGGGAGCGAGGATGAACACCGGGGAGCTGTTTTTT. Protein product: CASSPWGARMNTGELFF.

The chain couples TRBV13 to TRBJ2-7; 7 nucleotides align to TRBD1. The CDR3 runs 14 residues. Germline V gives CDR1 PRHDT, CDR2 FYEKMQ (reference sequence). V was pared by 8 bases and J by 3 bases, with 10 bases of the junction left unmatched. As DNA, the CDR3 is TGTGCCAGCGCCCGGACAGGCTCAGTCTACGAGCAGTACTTC. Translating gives CASARTGSVYEQYF.

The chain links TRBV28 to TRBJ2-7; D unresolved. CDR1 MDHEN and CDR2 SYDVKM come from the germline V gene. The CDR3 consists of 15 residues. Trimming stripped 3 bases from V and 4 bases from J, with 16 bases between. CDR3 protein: CASSLSSVGSYEQYF. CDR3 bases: TGTGCCAGCAGTTTGAGTTCGGTGGGGTCTTACGAGCAGTACTTC.